These T cell receptor beta chains were read from a single sample in a study of shared clonotypes between healthy human individuals. Method: immunoSEQ multiplex PCR; TCRdb's copy keeps in-frame clones and lacks some. Here the sample spans about 1 million clones, 60% to 80% being singletons. Sequencing was carried out using memory CD4+ T cells sorted from blood. These receptors all stem from a young man in good health. CDR3s include the opening cysteine and the closing phenylalanine or tryptophan. A D gene is named only where the DNA matches it firmly. Not all rows give a size; the values are once, few, many and, for expanded clones, a class.

d_gene,v_gene,abundance,j_gene,CDR3nt,CDR3aa
TRBD2,TRBV5-8,-,TRBJ2-3,TGTGCCAGCAGTAAGCGGGATAAGACAGATACGCAGTATTTT,CASSKRDKTDTQYF
-,TRBV18,few,TRBJ2-5,TGTGCCAGCTCACCATTGGGTCAAGAGACCCAGTACTTC,CASSPLGQETQYF
-,TRBV6-1,-,TRBJ2-1,TGTGCCAGCAGTGAAGCGGCAGCGATACGATACAATGAGCAGTTCTTC,CASSEAAAIRYNEQFF
TRBD1,TRBV29-1,few,TRBJ2-1,TGCAGCGTGGGGACAGGGGTCCACAATGAGCAGTTCTTC,CSVGTGVHNEQFF
-,TRBV7-2,-,TRBJ1-1,TGTGCCAGCAGCCCCAGACAGGTTTTTTCAGAAGCTTTCTTT,CASSPRQVFSEAFF
-,TRBV30,-,TRBJ2-2,TGTGCCTGGAGGGGCATGGCCGGGGAGCTGTTTTTT,CAWRGMAGELFF
-,TRBV5-1,-,TRBJ1-5,TGCGCCAGCAGCTTGGGGCAGTCCAATCAGCCCCAGCATTTT,CASSLGQSNQPQHF
TRBD1,TRBV5-4,-,TRBJ2-5,TGTGCCAGCAGCCAGGGGGAGGAGACCCAGTACTTC,CASSQGEETQYF
-,TRBV2,-,TRBJ2-7,TGTGCCAGCAGTCTGGGACCCTCCTACGAGCAGTACTTC,CASSLGPSYEQYF
-,TRBV20-1,-,TRBJ2-7,TGCAGTGCTAGAGACCTCTGGGAGCAGTACTTC,CSARDLWEQYF
TRBD2,TRBV11-2,-,TRBJ2-5,TGTGCCAGCAGCTTCTCTCGGGGGGGCCAAGAGACCCAGTACTTC,CASSFSRGGQETQYF
TRBD1,TRBV19,few,TRBJ2-2,TGTGCCAGTAGTAATTTGGGACAGGGGAACACCGGGGAGCTGTTTTTT,CASSNLGQGNTGELFF
-,TRBV18,-,TRBJ1-2,TGTGCCAGCTCACCACCGGGATCGTCGGACGGATCGGGCTATGGCTACACCTTC,CASSPPGSSDGSGYGYTF
-,TRBV5-1,-,TRBJ1-5,TGCGCCAGCAGCTTGGATGGAGGACAGCCCCAGCATTTT,CASSLDGGQPQHF
-,TRBV18,-,TRBJ2-2,TGTGCCAGCTCCCGAGAGGTCGGGGAGCTGTTTTTT,CASSREVGELFF
-,TRBV7-2,-,TRBJ1-4,TGTGCCAGCAGCTTACAAAGTACAGGACGTGAAAAACTGTTTTTT,CASSLQSTGREKLFF
-,TRBV2,-,TRBJ2-5,TGTGCCAGCAGCCCCCAGGGAAGGGAGACCCAGTACTTC,CASSPQGRETQYF
-,TRBV2,few,TRBJ1-1,TGTGCCAGCAAAACCAGGACGCAAGGGGAAGCTTTCTTT,CASKTRTQGEAFF
-,TRBV5-1,-,TRBJ1-3,TGCGCCAGCAGCTTGGCCACGAGGGACTCTGGAAACACCATATATTTT,CASSLATRDSGNTIYF
-,TRBV29-1,-,TRBJ2-7,TGCAGCGTTGAGTGGGGATCAGGTCTCGAGCAGTACTTC,CSVEWGSGLEQYF
-,TRBV28,-,TRBJ1-2,TGTGCCAGCGCGTTTCAAACGGGCTACACCTTC,CASAFQTGYTF
-,TRBV30,few,TRBJ2-1,TGTGCCTGGAATCCGGGTAGCTCCTACAATGAGCAGTTCTTC,CAWNPGSSYNEQFF
TRBD1,TRBV18,-,TRBJ2-2,TGTGCCAGCTCACTACAGGGGGTCAACACCGGGGAGCTGTTTTTT,CASSLQGVNTGELFF
TRBD2,TRBV2,few,TRBJ2-7,TGTGCCAGCAGTGAAGAAGCGGGGGGGCCCTACGAGCAGTACTTC,CASSEEAGGPYEQYF
TRBD1,TRBV6-6,-,TRBJ1-3,TGTGCCAGCTCTACAGGGGGCAAGGACACCATATATTTT,CASSTGGKDTIYF
TRBD2,TRBV19,-,TRBJ2-1,TGTGCCACAAGGCCGGGGCGGGAGGGCCCGAATGAGCAGTTCTTC,CATRPGREGPNEQFF
-,TRBV30,-,TRBJ2-3,TGTGCCTGGAGTGCCGGGTGGCAAGGTACGCAGTATTTT,CAWSAGWQGTQYF
TRBD1,TRBV6-1,-,TRBJ2-2,TGTGCCAGCAGTGACGGGACAGGGAACACCGGGGAGCTGTTTTTT,CASSDGTGNTGELFF
TRBD1,TRBV27,few,TRBJ2-2,TGTGCCAGCACGCCGGACAGGGCGAACACCGGGGAGCTGTTTTTT,CASTPDRANTGELFF
-,TRBV10-3,few,TRBJ1-2,TGTGCCATCATTATGGGCGGCTACACCTTC,CAIIMGGYTF
TRBD2,TRBV4-3,-,TRBJ2-1,TGCGCCAGCAGCCAAGAAGGACTAGCGGCATACAATGAGCAGTTCTTC,CASSQEGLAAYNEQFF
-,TRBV30,-,TRBJ2-7,TGTGCCTGGAGTGTCCTCTCCTACGAGCAGTACTTC,CAWSVLSYEQYF
-,TRBV5-1,-,TRBJ1-1,TGCGCCAGCAGCTTGGGACGGAGGAACACTGAAGCTTTCTTT,CASSLGRRNTEAFF
TRBD1,TRBV29-1,-,TRBJ2-5,TGCAGCGGGGCCCCAGGGGGCTCAGAGACCCAGTACTTC,CSGAPGGSETQYF
-,TRBV7-2,-,TRBJ2-7,TGTGCCAGCAGCTTAGGATGGGATTACGAGCAGTACTTC,CASSLGWDYEQYF
-,TRBV19,-,TRBJ1-3,TGTGCCATTCACTCTGGAAACACCATATATTTT,CAIHSGNTIYF
-,TRBV14,-,TRBJ1-2,TGTGCCAGCAGCTCTACAGGTGTATATGGCTACACCTTC,CASSSTGVYGYTF
TRBD2,TRBV2,-,TRBJ2-1,TGTGCCAGCAGGGGACGACTAGCGGGCCCCTACAATGAGCAGTTCTTC,CASRGRLAGPYNEQFF
-,TRBV4-1,-,TRBJ1-1,TGCGCCAGCAGCCAAGTGAGACCTCTGGGCACTGAAGCTTTCTTT,CASSQVRPLGTEAFF
-,TRBV5-1,-,TRBJ2-2,TGCGCCAGCAGCTTGGGACACGCCGGGGAGCTGTTTTTT,CASSLGHAGELFF
TRBD1,TRBV2,-,TRBJ1-4,TGTGCCAGCAGGAGGGACAGGGGTGGGGAAAAACTGTTTTTT,CASRRDRGGEKLFF
TRBD1,TRBV4-1,-,TRBJ1-5,TGCGCCAGCAGCCAAGGAGGACAGGGGAATCAGCCCCAGCATTTT,CASSQGGQGNQPQHF
-,TRBV5-4,-,TRBJ2-7,TGTGCCAGCAGCTTGGCAGGGACAAATTACGAGCAGTACTTC,CASSLAGTNYEQYF
TRBD1,TRBV5-4,few,TRBJ1-4,TGTGCCAGCAGCAGTATTGGGACAGGGGAGGGAAGACTGTTTTTT,CASSSIGTGEGRLFF
TRBD1,TRBV10-3,-,TRBJ1-1,TGTGCCATCAGTGAACAGGGGAAAGACACTGAAGCTTTCTTT,CAISEQGKDTEAFF
-,TRBV6-1,few,TRBJ2-4,TGTGCCAGCAGTCCGTCTCAAACGATTCAGTACTTC,CASSPSQTIQYF
-,TRBV4-2,-,TRBJ1-5,TGTGCCAGCAGCCAAGAGCCAGAGCAGCCCCAGCATTTT,CASSQEPEQPQHF
-,TRBV11-3,-,TRBJ2-2,TGTGCCAGCAGCTTAGTGGTGAACACCGGGGAGCTGTTTTTT,CASSLVVNTGELFF
-,TRBV28,-,TRBJ2-4,TGTGCCAGCAGTCGGACGGAAAACATTCAGTACTTC,CASSRTENIQYF
-,TRBV18,-,TRBJ2-1,TGTGCCAGCTCACCACGGCTGGACAATGAGCAGTTCTTC,CASSPRLDNEQFF
-,TRBV28,-,TRBJ2-1,TGTGCCAGCAGTTTACGGCAGTCCTACAATGAGCAGTTCTTC,CASSLRQSYNEQFF
-,TRBV11-2,-,TRBJ2-7,TGTGCCAGCAGCTCGGTAACAGGGAGCTACGAGCAGTACTTC,CASSSVTGSYEQYF
TRBD1,TRBV7-9,-,TRBJ1-2,TGTGCCAGCGGCCGACAGGGAACCTTATATGGCTACACCTTC,CASGRQGTLYGYTF
-,TRBV5-4,-,TRBJ1-1,TGTGCCAGCAGCGCAATCGGATCGGCCATACTAAAAGCTGAAGCTTTCTTT,CASSAIGSAILKAEAFF
-,TRBV7-8,-,TRBJ2-1,TGTGCCAGCAGCGACCGGGACGCGTACAATGAGCAGTTCTTC,CASSDRDAYNEQFF
-,TRBV19,-,TRBJ1-2,TGTGCCATCTCGACAGCGACAGGCGGGGGGTATGGCTACACCTTC,CAISTATGGGYGYTF
-,TRBV6-5,-,TRBJ2-7,TGTGCCAGCAGTTACTCGACCGGCCATCGGCCCTACGAGCAGTACTTC,CASSYSTGHRPYEQYF